Below are 21 T cell receptor beta chains sequenced from a single sample in a study of cytomegalovirus exposure and HLA in healthy donors. This PCR relied on a set of 60 Vbeta primers and 13 Jbeta primers. Sequencing was performed with immunoSEQ multiplex PCR; in TCRdb, only in-frame clones are kept and a portion is missing. The profile shows around 200,000 clones, more than 75% of them singletons. The source material was PBMCs. Every receptor here comes from a woman younger than 30 in good health and CMV-seronegative.

V usage is TRBV29-1 and J usage is TRBJ2-1, with a possible D match to TRBD2 (7 bases). The germline CDR1 and CDR2 sequences are SQVTM and ANQGSEA. Trimming took off 3 bases at V and 8 bases at J, with 14 bases between the two ends. This CDR3 contains 13 residues. CDR3 nucleotide sequence: TGCAGCGTTGAGGGGGGGGCAGTGGATGAGCAGTTCTTC. It yields the protein CSVEGGAVDEQFF.

The rearrangement links TRBV29-1 to TRBJ2-7, with a weak D call TRBD1 (6 bases). Trimming stripped 4 bases from V and 3 bases from J, with 13 bases between. The CDR3 covers 13 residues. Germline V gene sequence: CDR1 SQVTM, CDR2 ANQGSEA. The CDR3 DNA sequence: TGCAGCGTTGGACGCGCAGGGGACTACGAGCAGTACTTC. Its translation is CSVGRAGDYEQYF.

As for this clone: Other DNA variants within this sample encode the same CDR3. This chain uses TRBV25-1 with TRBJ2-7; perhaps TRBD2 as D (6 bases). This CDR3 is built from 13 residues. Germline V CDR1 and CDR2: MGHDK, SYGVNS. Trimming removed 4 bases from V and 0 bases from J, with 7 bases in between. CDR3 loop: CASSVGSSYEQYF. The CDR3 DNA sequence: TGTGCCAGCAGTGTCGGGAGCTCCTACGAGCAGTACTTC.

The CDR3 spells CATSSGPSEQYF. Here the CDR3 DNA reads TGTGCCACCAGCAGTGGGCCGAGCGAGCAGTACTTC. The chain has TRBV15 and TRBJ2-7; D call uncertain. CDR3 size: 12 residues. Germline V gene data show CDR1 as LNHNV and CDR2 as YYDKDF (reference sequence). V was pared by 3 bases and J by 6 bases, with 9 bases between. The variable domain in full, completed from reference TRBV15 and TRBJ2-7, reads DAMVIQNPRYQVTQFGKPVTLSCSQTLNHNVMYWYQQKSSQAPKLLFHYYDKDFNNEADTPDNFQSRRPNTSFCFLDIRSPGLGDTAMYLCATSSGPSEQYFGPGTRLTVT.

V gene TRBV5-6 combines with J gene TRBJ2-5; D perhaps matches TRBD2 (5 bases). This CDR3 contains 13 residues. Germline CDR1 reads SGHDT; CDR2 reads YYEEEE. The V end was cut by 2 bases, the J end by 5 bases, with 10 bases between. The CDR3 DNA is TGTGCCAGCAGCTTCGGAGGCTCCGAGACCCAGTACTTC. As protein: CASSFGGSETQYF.

In its sample, this clone was seen a few times. CDR3 amino acids: CASSYSYVAAPQFF. CDR3 in DNA: TGTGCCAGCAGTTACTCGTATGTTGCAGCGCCGCAGTTCTTC. This rearrangement joins TRBV6-5 to TRBJ2-1; D gene unclear. The CDR3 has 14 residues. V was trimmed by 0 bases and J by 12 bases, leaving 15 bases between them. The V gene's germline CDR1 is MNHEY and CDR2 SVGAGI.

This rearrangement joins TRBV6-1 to TRBJ1-1; 8 nucleotides match TRBD1. The V gene end was trimmed by 5 bases and the J gene end by 10 bases; junction bases not matched to a gene: 6. The CDR3 has 12 amino acids. CDR1 is MNHNS, CDR2 SASEGT, per germline. CDR3 DNA sequence: TGTGCCAGCAGTCAGGGGGCTGGTGGAGCTTTCTTT. Translating it yields CASSQGAGGAFF.

This clone has a single count. V usage is TRBV5-4 and J usage is TRBJ2-7; 7 nucleotides line up with TRBD1. Germline V CDR1 and CDR2: SGHNT, YYREEE (reference sequence). V lost 1 base, J lost 6 bases, and 10 bases stayed unmatched. This CDR3 spans 15 amino acids. The CDR3 coding sequence is TGTGCCAGCAGCTTGACCTCACAGGGGTCGGTCGAGCAGTACTTC. It translates to CASSLTSQGSVEQYF.

The genes are TRBV19 and TRBJ1-5; maybe TRBD1 (6 bases). The germline V gene encodes CDR1 LNHDA and CDR2 SQIVND (reference sequence). Deletions cut 3 bases from V and 0 bases from J, with 15 bases between. The CDR3 totals 17 residues. The CDR3 is CASSIFAGAYSNQPQHF. The DNA of the CDR3 is TGTGCCAGTAGTATTTTTGCAGGGGCGTATAGCAATCAGCCCCAGCATTTT. The full variable domain, rest sourced from reference TRBV19 and TRBJ1-5, is DGGITQSPKYLFRKEGQNVTLSCEQNLNHDAMYWYRQDPGQGLRLIYYSQIVNDFQKGDIAEGYSVSREKKESFPLTVTSAQKNPTAFYLCASSIFAGAYSNQPQHFGDGTRLSIL.

This sequence joins TRBV6-5 and TRBJ2-7; the match to TRBD1 covers 7 bases. Looked up from germline, CDR1 is MNHEY and CDR2 is SVGAGI. The CDR3 loop spans 15 amino acids. Trimming took 5 bases from V and 3 from J; bases not matched to a gene: 10. Here the CDR3 reads CASSRRDSRFYEQYF. The DNA for the CDR3 is TGTGCCAGCAGTAGACGGGACAGTCGCTTCTACGAGCAGTACTTC.

The rearrangement joins TRBV18 to TRBJ2-3; TRBD2 matches 9 bases. The ends lost 3 bases at V and 6 bases at J; junction bases unmatched: 7. The CDR3 spans 15 residues. Germline V gene data show CDR1 as KGHSH and CDR2 as LQKENI. CDR3 protein: CASSPGLAAVDTQYF. DNA of the CDR3: TGTGCCAGCTCACCGGGACTAGCCGCAGTGGATACGCAGTATTTT.

The chain employs TRBV6-1 and TRBJ2-1; D gene uncertain. V lost 5 bases, J lost 7 bases, and 12 bases lay in between. The CDR3 consists of 13 residues. Germline V lookup: CDR1 MNHNS, CDR2 SASEGT. In nucleotides, the CDR3 is TGTGCCAGCAGTAGCAGAGGCCCAAATGAGCAGTTCTTC. This encodes CASSSRGPNEQFF.

This sequence joins TRBV15 and TRBJ2-2; 8 bases map to TRBD1. The germline gives CDR1 LNHNV, CDR2 YYDKDF (reference sequence). The CDR3 consists of 15 residues. The J segment lost 1 base and the V segment lost 6 bases, leaving 4 bases of the junction unmatched. CDR3 loop: CATRTGTGNTGELFF. The CDR3 region has the DNA TGTGCCACCAGGACCGGGACAGGGAACACCGGGGAGCTGTTTTTT.

The V and J genes are TRBV6-1 and TRBJ1-2, with 10 bases identical to TRBD1. The V segment lost 7 bases and the J segment 6 bases; nucleotides outside the gene matches: 5. This CDR3 has 13 amino acids. CDR1 and CDR2 (germline): MNHNS, SASEGT. CDR3 bases: TGTGCCAGCACTCCGGACAGGGGGGATGGCTACACCTTC. Encoded protein: CASTPDRGDGYTF.

This clone was seen a single time. The J gene is TRBJ1-5, the V gene TRBV6-4; D is possibly TRBD1 (5 bases). The CDR3 has 15 amino acids. The V and J ends lost 4 bases and 1 base respectively, with 11 bases between them. Germline CDR1 and CDR2: MRHNA and SNTAGT. The CDR3 DNA reads TGTGCCAGCAGTGTACAGGACGGGAGCAATCAGCCCCAGCATTTT. This encodes CASSVQDGSNQPQHF.

This rearrangement joins TRBV2 to TRBJ2-1; 9 bases line up with TRBD2. The CDR3 runs 15 residues. The V segment lost 2 bases and the J segment 8 bases; nucleotides outside the gene matches: 7. The germline V gene encodes CDR1 SNHLY and CDR2 FYNNEI. The DNA for the CDR3 is TGTGCCAGCAGTGAACGGCGGGAGGGCCTCGATGAGCAGTTCTTC. Protein: CASSERREGLDEQFF.

The J gene is TRBJ2-5, the V gene TRBV5-4; the D gene is possibly TRBD2 (7 bases). Germline V gene data show CDR1 as SGHNT and CDR2 as YYREEE (reference sequence). V was pared by 7 bases and J by 5 bases, with 24 bases between. This CDR3 spans 16 amino acids. CDR3 protein: CASGPGWGGLRETQYF. The CDR3 region has the DNA TGTGCCAGCGGACCGGGGTGGGGGGGCCTAAGGGAGACCCAGTACTTC. Full variable domain (remainder filled in from reference TRBV5-4 and TRBJ2-5): ETGVTQSPTHLIKTRGQQVTLRCSSQSGHNTVSWYQQALGQGPQFIFQYYREEENGRGNFPPRFSGLQFPNYSSELNVNALELDDSALYLCASGPGWGGLRETQYFGPGTRLLVL.

This clone was recorded once. The chain employs TRBV7-9 and TRBJ1-1, with D uncertain. The CDR3 is 14 residues long. Germline CDR1 is SEHNR and CDR2 is FQNEAQ (reference sequence). Trimming took 5 bases from V and 4 from J, leaving 14 bases between them. The CDR3 sequence is CASSGSPGGTEAFF. CDR3 bases: TGTGCCAGCAGCGGCTCTCCGGGAGGCACTGAAGCTTTCTTT.

The chain links TRBV5-4 to TRBJ2-5, with D possibly matching TRBD1 (6 bases). The CDR3 sequence is 14 residues long. Trimming cost V 2 bases and J 2 bases, with 10 bases left between them. Germline V CDR1 and CDR2: SGHNT, YYREEE (reference sequence). The CDR3: CASSLGQTQETQYF. CDR3 coding DNA: TGTGCCAGCAGCTTAGGACAGACTCAAGAGACCCAGTACTTC.

The V gene is TRBV18, the J gene TRBJ1-1; weak D call: TRBD1 (6 bases). This CDR3 is built from 13 residues. Looked up from germline, CDR1 is KGHSH and CDR2 is LQKENI. With 6 bases removed from V and 6 bases from J, the gap between germline ends came to 14 bases. CDR3 protein: CASSSDRLAEAFF. DNA for the CDR3: TGTGCCAGCTCGTCTGACAGGCTGGCTGAAGCTTTCTTT.

V gene TRBV9 combines with J gene TRBJ2-7; D may be TRBD2 (5 bases). The CDR3 length is 14 residues. CDR1 and CDR2 from the germline V gene are SGDLS and YYNGEE. Trimming pared 0 bases from V and 2 bases from J, leaving 9 bases between. This chain's CDR3 is CASSVEGGAYEQYF. In nucleotides, the CDR3 is TGTGCCAGCAGCGTAGAAGGAGGAGCCTACGAGCAGTACTTC.